This T cell receptor beta chain originates from a study of blood T cells in healthy people across ages. This clonotype was seen a handful of times. This CDR3 is built from 14 residues. J was trimmed by 6 bases and V by 2 bases; bases with no gene match: 4. Together with a sample-barcoded 5' primer, a J-beta primer mix was included in a second PCR lasting about 7 to 12 cycles. TCRdb re-called the 5' RACE reads through MiXCR, storing one row per CDR3 protein. The repertoire holds around 1,500,000 distinct CDR3 sequences, with 42% as singletons. The rearrangement joins TRBV12-3 or TRBV12-4 to TRBJ1-5; 7 bases align to TRBD1. The clonotype originates from a woman under 30 in good health. Sequenced: blood. CDR3 in amino acids: CASSLQGGSQPQHF. The CDR3 DNA follows: TGTGCCAGCAGTTTACAGGGGGGGAGTCAGCCCCAGCATTTT.